This section outlines one TCR beta chain sequence together with its context. Between the trimmed V and J ends, which lost 1 base and 8 bases, there was a span of 17 bases. This CDR3 is built from 15 residues. Germline-derived CDR1 and CDR2 are SGHAT and FQNNGV. This sample stems from a study of blood T cell repertoires in COVID-19. The method was immunoSEQ multiplex PCR; TCRdb's version includes in-frame clones alone and lacks a portion of them. The sample shows under 70,000 clones, around 89% of them seen only once. The specimen sequenced was PBMCs or T cells enriched from blood (not recorded which). This TCR was sampled from a middle-aged woman who had recovered from COVID-19. This sequence joins TRBV11-2 and TRBJ1-2; maybe TRBD1 (5 bases). The CDR3 protein is CASSLGPSGLGGYTF. Written as DNA, the CDR3 is TGTGCCAGCAGCTTAGGGCCTTCAGGGCTAGGAGGCTACACCTTC.